This T cell receptor (beta chain) is from a study of cytomegalovirus exposure and HLA in healthy donors. Study-wide points: Accounts indicate the classifier identified cytomegalovirus status with strong specificity and sensitivity. The study flagged some 170 TCR beta chains as cytomegalovirus-associated. Sequencing likely caused a cluster of highly shared sequence variants.

The donors (healthy individuals) were bone marrow donors. In germline, CDR1 is ENHRY, CDR2 SYGVKD. The CDR3 sequence is 15 residues long. Trimming removed 6 bases from V and 4 bases from J, with 16 bases in between. In the PCR, 60 Vbeta and 13 Jbeta primers were used. Repertoires were generated with immunoSEQ multiplex PCR, while TCRdb's copy carries only in-frame clones and drops some. The sample has more than 95,000 clones; around 79% are singletons. A note on this clone: As yet, its antigen is unknown.

Sequencing used PBMCs. This chain connects TRBV10-3 to TRBJ2-1; a possible D gene is TRBD2 (6 bases). This receptor was taken from a man in his 60s in good health and CMV-seropositive. CDR3 coding DNA: TGTGCCATCAGGCGTGAGGGACTCCCTTACAATGAGCAGTTCTTC. Protein sequence: CAIRREGLPYNEQFF.